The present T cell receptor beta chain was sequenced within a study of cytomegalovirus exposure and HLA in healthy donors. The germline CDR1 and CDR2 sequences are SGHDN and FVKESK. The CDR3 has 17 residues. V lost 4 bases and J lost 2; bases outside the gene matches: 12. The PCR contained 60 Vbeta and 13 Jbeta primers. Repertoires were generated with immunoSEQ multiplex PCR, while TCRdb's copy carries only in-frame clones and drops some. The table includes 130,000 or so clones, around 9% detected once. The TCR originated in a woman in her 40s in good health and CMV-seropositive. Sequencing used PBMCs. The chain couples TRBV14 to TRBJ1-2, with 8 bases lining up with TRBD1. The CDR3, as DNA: TGTGCCAGCAGCCCCTACAGGGGGAAAGCGCCGAACTATGGCTACACCTTC. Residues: CASSPYRGKAPNYGYTF.